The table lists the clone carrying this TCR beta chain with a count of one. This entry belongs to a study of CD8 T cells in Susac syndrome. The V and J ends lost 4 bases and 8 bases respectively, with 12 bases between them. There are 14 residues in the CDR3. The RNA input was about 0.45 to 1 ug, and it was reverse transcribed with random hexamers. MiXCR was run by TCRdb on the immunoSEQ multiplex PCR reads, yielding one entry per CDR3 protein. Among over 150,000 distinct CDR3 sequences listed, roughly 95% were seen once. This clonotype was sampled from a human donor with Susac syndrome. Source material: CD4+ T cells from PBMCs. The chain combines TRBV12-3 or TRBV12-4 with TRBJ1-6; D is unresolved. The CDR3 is CASSWKGKDSPLHF. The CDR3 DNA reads TGTGCCAGCAGTTGGAAGGGAAAGGATTCACCCCTCCACTTT.